One sample yielded the 14 T cell receptor beta chains listed below, sequenced in a study of T cells in Graves' hyperthyroidism and ophthalmopathy. RNA transcripts served as the template for amplifying TCR beta CDR3 regions. The study used the HTBI primer set for a first-round RT-PCR of the TCR CDR3. MiXCR was run by TCRdb on the multiplex PCR reads, yielding one entry per CDR3 protein. The sample consists of more than 500,000 distinct CDR3 sequences, 46% of them appearing once. The sample taken for sequencing was peripheral blood or thyroid tissue (not recorded which). These receptors all stem from an adult woman with Graves' disease, either hyperthyroidism or ophthalmopathy (not recorded which).

The chain employs TRBV10-2 and TRBJ1-3; D remains unclear. V lost 1 base and J lost 2, with 9 bases in between. Germline CDR1 is WSHSY and CDR2 is SAAADI. This CDR3 spans 15 amino acids. The CDR3 sequence is CASSEWSTAGNTIYF. The CDR3 nucleotides are TGCGCCAGCAGTGAGTGGTCAACTGCTGGAAACACCATATATTTT.

The rearrangement links TRBV5-6 to TRBJ2-2; 7 bases align to TRBD2. CDR3 length equals 17 residues. Germline CDR1 reads SGHDT; CDR2 reads YYEEEE. Losses at the gene ends were 3 bases for V and 2 bases for J; bases not matched to a gene: 10. The CDR3 nucleotides read TGTGCCAGCAGCTCCTATCTAGCGGCCTTAAACACCGGGGAGCTGTTTTTT. Residues: CASSSYLAALNTGELFF.

This clonotype was seen ten or more times. V gene TRBV29-1 combines with J gene TRBJ2-3; unclear D gene. Germline CDR1 is SQVTM and CDR2 is ANQGSEA. The CDR3 contains 11 residues. With 7 bases removed from V and 6 bases from J, the gap between germline ends came to 11 bases. In nucleotides, the CDR3 is TGCAGCGGCCGCCAACAGGATACGCAGTATTTT. Residues: CSGRQQDTQYF.

Many counts were recorded for this clonotype. This chain connects TRBV20-1 to TRBJ2-5; tentative D call: TRBD2 (6 bases). Germline V gives CDR1 DFQATT, CDR2 SNEGSKA (reference sequence). The CDR3 sequence is 15 residues long. The ends were cut back, 5 bases at V and 5 bases at J, with 21 bases in the middle. CDR3 region: CSASGSKGEEETQYF. The CDR3 DNA sequence: TGCAGTGCTTCGGGATCCAAAGGGGAGGAGGAGACCCAGTACTTC.

About this clonotype itself: A clone one base away is much larger, so this may be a read error. This chain links TRBV20-1 with TRBJ2-6, with TRBD2 matching over 7 bases. The CDR3 runs 14 residues. Germline V gene sequence: CDR1 DFQATT, CDR2 SNEGSKA (reference sequence). The CDR3 here is CSARVGGGVNVLTF. CDR3 in DNA: TGCAGTGCTAGAGTTGGGGGGGGGGTCAACGTCCTGACTTTC.

Of note for this clonotype: Being one base from a much bigger clone, this may be a read error. The rearrangement uses TRBV5-4 and TRBJ2-7, with TRBD2 matching 9 bases. The germline V gene has CDR1 SGHNT and CDR2 YYREEE (reference sequence). The CDR3 runs 13 residues. CDR3: CASRSGSSYEQCF. The CDR3 coding sequence is TGTGCCAGCCGTAGCGGGAGCTCCTACGAGCAGTGCTTC.

This chain links TRBV7-8 with TRBJ2-7, with D unresolved. Trimming took 4 bases from V and 3 from J, leaving 16 bases between them. The CDR3 totals 15 residues. Germline CDR1 and CDR2: SGHVS and FQNEAQ. The CDR3 here is CASSSQLQVLYEQYF. In DNA, the CDR3 is TGTGCCAGCAGCTCCCAGCTCCAGGTACTCTACGAGCAGTACTTC.

This clonotype was observed at least ten times. This CDR3 is CSARGPVGNTATNEKLFF. As DNA, the CDR3 is TGCAGTGCCCGAGGGCCGGTGGGCAATACCGCAACTAATGAAAAACTGTTTTTT. The chain joins TRBV20-1 to TRBJ1-4; no definite D call. Trimming stripped 6 bases from V and 0 bases from J, with 23 bases between. This CDR3 region has 18 residues. The germline V gene has CDR1 DFQATT and CDR2 SNEGSKA (reference sequence).

The rearrangement joins TRBV4-2 to TRBJ2-5; the D gene is possibly TRBD2 (5 bases). V was trimmed by 6 bases and J by 1 base, leaving 9 bases between them. CDR3 size: 13 residues. CDR1 is LGHNA and CDR2 is YNFKEQ in the germline V gene. CDR3 in amino acids: CASRRVLQETQYF. Written as DNA, the CDR3 is TGTGCCAGCAGGCGGGTGCTCCAAGAGACCCAGTACTTC.

At least ten counts were recorded for this clonotype. The chain uses TRBV7-6 and TRBJ2-2; D is perhaps TRBD2 (6 bases). The CDR3 is 16 amino acids. CDR1 and CDR2 from the germline V gene are SGHVS and FNYEAQ. V dropped 1 base and J dropped 3 bases, with 12 bases sitting between them. CDR3 bases: TGTGCCAGCAGCTTAGGGAGGGAGCCGTACACCGGGGAGCTGTTTTTT. This codes for CASSLGREPYTGELFF.

The J gene is TRBJ1-5, the V gene TRBV2, with a tentative D call TRBD1 (6 bases). Trimming took off 9 bases at V and 5 bases at J, with 17 bases between the two ends. Germline lookup yields CDR1 SNHLY and CDR2 FYNNEI. CDR3 length: 14 residues. The CDR3 nucleotides read TGTGCCAGTATTAGGGACACCGTGGATCAGCCCCAGCATTTT. As protein: CASIRDTVDQPQHF.

This clonotype was detected ten times or more. This sequence joins TRBV12-3 or TRBV12-4 and TRBJ2-7, with D possibly TRBD2 on 7 matching bases. The CDR3 totals 14 residues. V shed 3 bases and J shed 1 base, with 10 bases lying between them. The CDR3 reads CASSFGGRSYEQYF. The CDR3, as DNA: TGTGCCAGCAGTTTCGGGGGGCGATCCTACGAGCAGTACTTC.

This clonotype occurred many times. The rearrangement links TRBV20-1 to TRBJ2-5; D is unresolved. The V gene lost 5 bases and the J gene lost 4 bases, with 11 bases spanning the gap. The CDR3 has 12 amino acids. Germline V CDR1 and CDR2: DFQATT, SNEGSKA (reference sequence). This CDR3 reads CSALRLSETQYF. The CDR3 DNA reads as TGCAGTGCTCTCAGGCTTTCAGAGACCCAGTACTTC.

This rearrangement joins TRBV20-1 to TRBJ1-5; TRBD1 might be the D (6 bases). The CDR3 contains 14 residues. Germline CDR1 reads DFQATT; CDR2 reads SNEGSKA (reference sequence). Trimming left V 5 bases short and J 0 bases short, with 11 bases between. The CDR3 loop reads CSARQVNSNQPQHF. The DNA of the CDR3 is TGCAGTGCTCGACAGGTTAATAGCAATCAGCCCCAGCATTTT.